This T cell receptor beta chain was identified in a study of cytomegalovirus exposure and HLA in healthy donors. General study results and limits: The authors reported that TCR beta sequences could predict HLA-A and HLA-B alleles. These predictions were accurate for most subjects in the first cohort.

In the case of this clone: The antigen is undetermined.

13 Jbeta primers and 60 Vbeta primers were used for the PCR. Produced via immunoSEQ multiplex PCR; TCRdb's table is partial and in-frame only. The sample records over 100,000 clones, around 74% being singletons. V shed 6 bases, J shed 11 bases, and the junction held 11 bases outside the gene matches. This CDR3 is built from 13 residues. The V gene's germline CDR1 is MNHEY and CDR2 SMNVEV (reference sequence). Every donor was a healthy person donating bone marrow. The receptor's source is a man aged 35 to 55 in good health and CMV-seropositive. The specimen sequenced was PBMCs. This chain connects TRBV27 to TRBJ2-5; 8 bases fit TRBD2. The CDR3 nucleotides read TGTGCCAGCAGCCCGCCCGGACTAGCAGGGCAGTACTTC. Translated, it gives CASSPPGLAGQYF.